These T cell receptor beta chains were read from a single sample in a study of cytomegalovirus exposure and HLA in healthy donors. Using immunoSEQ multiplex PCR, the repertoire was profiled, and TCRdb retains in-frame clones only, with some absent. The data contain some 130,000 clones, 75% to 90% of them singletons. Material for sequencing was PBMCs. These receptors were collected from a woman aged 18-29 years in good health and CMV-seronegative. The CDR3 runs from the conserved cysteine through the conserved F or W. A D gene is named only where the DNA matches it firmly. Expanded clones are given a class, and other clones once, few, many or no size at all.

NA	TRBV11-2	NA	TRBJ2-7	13	CASSLAPETGQYF	TGTGCCAGCAGCTTAGCCCCAGAAACAGGGCAGTACTTC
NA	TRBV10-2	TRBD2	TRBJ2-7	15	CASSERLAGGGEQYF	TGCGCCAGCAGTGAGCGACTAGCGGGGGGGGGAGAGCAGTACTTC
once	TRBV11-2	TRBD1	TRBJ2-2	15	CASSLVQGSTGELFF	TGTGCCAGCAGCTTAGTACAGGGGAGTACCGGGGAGCTGTTTTTT
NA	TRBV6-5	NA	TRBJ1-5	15	CASSTQGLSNQPQHF	TGTGCCAGCAGTACACAGGGTTTAAGCAATCAGCCCCAGCATTTT
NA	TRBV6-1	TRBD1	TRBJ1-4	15	CASSGSQGVNEKLFF	TGTGCCAGCAGTGGGTCTCAGGGGGTAAATGAAAAACTGTTTTTT
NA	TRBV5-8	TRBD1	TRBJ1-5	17	CASSLVGTGPMGQPQHF	TGTGCCAGCAGCTTGGTTGGGACAGGGCCAATGGGCCAGCCCCAGCATTTT
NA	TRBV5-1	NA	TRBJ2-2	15	CASSLGTANTGELFF	TGCGCCAGCAGCTTGGGGACAGCAAACACCGGGGAGCTGTTTTTT
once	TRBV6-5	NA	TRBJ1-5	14	CASSYSGVGQPQHF	TGTGCCAGCAGTTACTCAGGGGTGGGTCAGCCCCAGCATTTT
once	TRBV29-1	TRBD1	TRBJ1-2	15	CSVRDSRNAIYGYTF	TGCAGTGTTAGGGACAGCAGAAACGCGATTTATGGCTACACCTTC
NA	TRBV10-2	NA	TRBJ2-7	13	CASTPGSSYEQYF	TGCGCCAGCACCCCGGGGAGCTCCTACGAGCAGTACTTC
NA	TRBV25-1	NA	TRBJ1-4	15	CASSPETATNEKLFF	TGTGCCAGCAGTCCAGAAACAGCAACTAATGAAAAACTGTTTTTT
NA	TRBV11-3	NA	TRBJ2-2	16	CASSPSRFSNTGELFF	TGTGCCAGCAGCCCGTCCCGGTTCTCGAACACCGGGGAGCTGTTTTTT
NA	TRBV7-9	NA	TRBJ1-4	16	CASSLARGDINEKLFF	TGTGCCAGCAGCTTAGCGCGGGGGGATATTAATGAAAAACTGTTTTTT
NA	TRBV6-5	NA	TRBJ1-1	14	CASSPMTGNTEAFF	TGTGCCAGCAGCCCGATGACAGGGAACACTGAAGCTTTCTTT
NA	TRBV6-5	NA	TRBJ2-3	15	CASRSRGHSTDTQYF	TGTGCCAGCAGGAGTAGGGGCCACAGCACAGATACGCAGTATTTT
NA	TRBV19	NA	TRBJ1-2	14	CASSSPDGLRGYTF	TGTGCCAGTAGTTCTCCGGACGGACTTCGGGGCTACACCTTC
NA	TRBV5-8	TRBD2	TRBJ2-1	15	CASSPRTSGYNEQFF	TGTGCCAGCAGTCCCCGGACTAGCGGGTACAATGAGCAGTTCTTC
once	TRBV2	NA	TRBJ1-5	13	CASLGGLNQPQHF	TGTGCCAGCCTCGGGGGGTTAAATCAGCCCCAGCATTTT
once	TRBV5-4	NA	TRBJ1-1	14	CASSAKGGSTEAFF	TGTGCCAGCAGCGCGAAGGGCGGGAGCACTGAAGCTTTCTTT
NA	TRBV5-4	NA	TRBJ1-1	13	CASSFGDNTEAFF	TGTGCCAGCAGCTTTGGAGACAACACTGAAGCTTTCTTT
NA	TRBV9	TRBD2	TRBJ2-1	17	CASSVDLAGGLYNEQFF	TGTGCCAGCAGCGTAGATCTCGCGGGGGGGCTCTACAATGAGCAGTTCTTC
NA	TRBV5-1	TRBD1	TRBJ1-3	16	CASSTGQPPTGNTIYF	TGCGCCAGCAGCACGGGACAGCCACCCACTGGAAACACCATATATTTT
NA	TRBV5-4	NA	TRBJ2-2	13	CASSLALTGELFF	TGTGCCAGCAGCTTGGCTCTCACCGGGGAGCTGTTTTTT
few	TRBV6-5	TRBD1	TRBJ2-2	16	CASSSGGAVYTGELFF	TGTGCCAGCAGTTCAGGGGGCGCGGTGTACACCGGGGAGCTGTTTTTT
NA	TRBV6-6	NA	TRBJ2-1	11	CASGAGDEQFF	TGTGCCAGCGGAGCAGGGGATGAGCAGTTCTTC
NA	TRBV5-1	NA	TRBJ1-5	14	CASSLGGGQEPQHF	TGCGCCAGCAGCTTGGGCGGGGGGCAGGAGCCCCAGCATTTT
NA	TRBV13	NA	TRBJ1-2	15	CASSSLKTVNYGYTF	TGTGCCAGCAGCTCACTAAAAACTGTCAACTATGGCTACACCTTC
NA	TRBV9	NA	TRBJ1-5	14	CASSVGRVGQPQHF	TGTGCCAGCAGCGTAGGTCGGGTAGGTCAGCCCCAGCATTTT
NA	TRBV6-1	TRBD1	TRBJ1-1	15	CASSPQGAVNTEAFF	TGTGCCAGCAGCCCCCAGGGGGCGGTAAACACTGAAGCTTTCTTT
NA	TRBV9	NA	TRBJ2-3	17	CASSAGGQPTSTDTQYF	TGTGCCAGCAGCGCCGGAGGACAGCCCACTAGCACAGATACGCAGTATTTT
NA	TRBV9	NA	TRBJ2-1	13	CASSRGLEGEQFF	TGTGCCAGCAGCCGGGGGTTGGAGGGGGAGCAGTTCTTC
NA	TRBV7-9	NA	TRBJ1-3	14	CASKLTDSGNTIYF	TGTGCCTCCAAGCTTACAGACTCTGGAAACACCATATATTTT
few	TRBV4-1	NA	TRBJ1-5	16	CASSQVSGGSHQPQHF	TGCGCCAGCAGCCAAGTGTCAGGCGGGAGCCATCAGCCCCAGCATTTT
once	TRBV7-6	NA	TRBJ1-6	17	CASSWGRPNLDNSPLHF	TGTGCCAGCAGCTGGGGCAGGCCAAACTTGGATAATTCACCCCTCCACTTT
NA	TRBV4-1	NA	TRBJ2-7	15	CASSQVWDTTYEQYF	TGCGCCAGCAGCCAAGTATGGGACACCACCTACGAGCAGTACTTC
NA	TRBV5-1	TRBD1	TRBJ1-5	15	CASSLGQGAGQPQHF	TGCGCCAGCAGCTTGGGACAGGGGGCCGGACAGCCCCAGCATTTT
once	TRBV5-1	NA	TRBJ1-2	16	CASSLESHRQIDGYTF	TGCGCCAGCAGCTTGGAGAGTCACCGACAGATCGATGGCTACACCTTC
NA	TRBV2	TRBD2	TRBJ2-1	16	CASREPGLAGYNEQFF	TGTGCCAGCAGAGAACCGGGACTAGCGGGGTACAATGAGCAGTTCTTC
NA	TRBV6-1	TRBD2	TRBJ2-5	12	CASRGGIETQYF	TGTGCCAGCAGGGGGGGGATTGAGACCCAGTACTTC
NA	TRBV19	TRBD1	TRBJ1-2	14	CASSILAGGFGYTF	TGTGCCAGTAGTATACTGGCAGGGGGCTTTGGCTACACCTTC